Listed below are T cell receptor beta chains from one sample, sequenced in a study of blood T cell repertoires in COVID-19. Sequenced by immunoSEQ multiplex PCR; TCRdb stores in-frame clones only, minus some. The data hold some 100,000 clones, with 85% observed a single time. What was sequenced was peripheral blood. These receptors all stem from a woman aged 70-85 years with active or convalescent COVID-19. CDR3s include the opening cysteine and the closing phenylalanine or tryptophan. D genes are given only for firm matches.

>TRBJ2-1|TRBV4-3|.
CASSQDTGLALRPSSYNEQFF
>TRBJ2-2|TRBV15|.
CATSVSSAGTGELFF
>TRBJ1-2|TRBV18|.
CASLPAVNYGYTF
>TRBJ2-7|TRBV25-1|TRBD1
CASRATGTGSYEQYF
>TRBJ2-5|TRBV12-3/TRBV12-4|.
CASSQGGGTQYF
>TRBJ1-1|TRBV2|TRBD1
CASSYTGGTEAFF
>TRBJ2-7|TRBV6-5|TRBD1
CASRAAGGGQYF
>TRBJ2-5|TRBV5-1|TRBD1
CASSHGQGAPKETQYF
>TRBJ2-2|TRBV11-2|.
CASSSSRGSETGELFF
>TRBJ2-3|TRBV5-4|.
CAGGTASTDTQYF
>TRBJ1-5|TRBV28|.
CVRPGSNQPQHF
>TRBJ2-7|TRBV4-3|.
CASSQGPTEDEQYF
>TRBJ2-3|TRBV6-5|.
CASSRDSLDTQYF
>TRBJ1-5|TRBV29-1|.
CSVGDRNQPQHF
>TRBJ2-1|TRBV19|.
CASSTSSFHEQFF
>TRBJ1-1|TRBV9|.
CASRDIRGSTEAFF
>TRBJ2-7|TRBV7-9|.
CASSYTPDRAYEQYF
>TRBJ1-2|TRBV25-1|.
CASSEFSGVISGYTF
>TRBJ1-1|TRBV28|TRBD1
CASSDRVWAFF
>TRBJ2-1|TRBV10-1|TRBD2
CASSAGGNNEQFF
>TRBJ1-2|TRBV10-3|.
CAITWELNYGYTF
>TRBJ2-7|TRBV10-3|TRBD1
CAISNSTGSYEQYF
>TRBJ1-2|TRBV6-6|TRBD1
CASSDRGGLNYGYTF
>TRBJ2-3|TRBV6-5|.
CASRGRSTDTQYF
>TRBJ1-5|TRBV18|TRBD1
CASSPGTGGNQPQHF
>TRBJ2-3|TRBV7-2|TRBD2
CASSTSAGGTDTQYF
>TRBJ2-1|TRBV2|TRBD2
CASSAQKPGLAGGQFF
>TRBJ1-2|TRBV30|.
CAWSAYSGALTF
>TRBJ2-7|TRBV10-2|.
CASSEGGYEQYF
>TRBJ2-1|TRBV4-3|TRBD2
CASSQVPPWEGKSYNEQFF
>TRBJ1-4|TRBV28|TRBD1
CASSLRGRGPEKLFF
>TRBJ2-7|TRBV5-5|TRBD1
CASSLVTGITYEQYF
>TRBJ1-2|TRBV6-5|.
CASSPGGDYGYTF
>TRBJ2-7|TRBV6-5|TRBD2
CASSRGTSGSYEQYF
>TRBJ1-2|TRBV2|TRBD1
CASSERTGGNGGYTF
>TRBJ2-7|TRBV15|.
CATSRQLREFPYEQYF
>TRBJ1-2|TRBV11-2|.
CASSLVGGDFNYGYTF
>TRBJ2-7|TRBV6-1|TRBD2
CASSEARTSKYEQYF
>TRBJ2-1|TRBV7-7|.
CASSKSASYNEQFF
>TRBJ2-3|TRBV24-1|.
CATSDLGLDGTDTQYF
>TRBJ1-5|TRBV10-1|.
CASSGSGSNQPQHF
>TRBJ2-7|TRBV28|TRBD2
CASTPQAGPGLSYEQYF
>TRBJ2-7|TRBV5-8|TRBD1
CASSRGQGTSYEQYF
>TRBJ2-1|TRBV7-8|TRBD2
CASSLGLGDHNEQFF
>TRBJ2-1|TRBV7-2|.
CASNQGSSYNEQFF
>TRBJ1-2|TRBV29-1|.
CSVDAGGGQEIYGYTF